A selection of T cell receptor beta chains follows, all from one sample in a study of shared clonotypes between healthy human individuals. Produced via immunoSEQ multiplex PCR; TCRdb's table is partial and in-frame only. This sample has about 1.5 million clones, with more than 95% found just once. The sequenced sample was naive CD4+ T cells sorted from blood. Receptor source: a man aged 25 to 40 in good health. CDR3s include the opening cysteine and the closing phenylalanine or tryptophan. The D gene is left open where the match is weak. The listing skips clone size in some rows; elsewhere it reads once, few, many or a size class.

TRBV7-2,TRBJ2-7,-,-,CASSPGLIYEQYF,TGTGCCAGCAGCCCAGGACTGATCTACGAGCAGTACTTC
TRBV19,TRBJ2-6,once,-,CATNVPGPSVLTF,TGTGCCACTAACGTTCCGGGTCCTAGCGTCCTGACTTTC
TRBV29-1,TRBJ2-3,-,-,CSVPTGDTQYF,TGCAGCGTACCCACGGGAGATACGCAGTATTTT
TRBV4-3,TRBJ2-2,once,-,CASSPRSWGANTGELFF,TGCGCCAGCAGCCCCCGGTCTTGGGGAGCGAACACCGGGGAGCTGTTTTTT
TRBV7-8,TRBJ1-1,-,TRBD1,CASRDRSTMNTEAFF,TGTGCCAGCAGGGACAGGTCTACCATGAACACTGAAGCTTTCTTT
TRBV15,TRBJ2-7,-,TRBD2,CATSREGGSSYEQYF,TGTGCCACCAGCAGAGAGGGCGGGAGCTCCTACGAGCAGTACTTC
TRBV30,TRBJ1-5,-,-,CAWSVGGFSQPQHF,TGTGCCTGGAGTGTAGGGGGGTTCAGTCAGCCCCAGCATTTT
TRBV7-6,TRBJ2-7,-,-,CASSPRVAASYEQYF,TGTGCCAGCAGCCCCCGGGTAGCGGCCTCGTACGAGCAGTACTTC
TRBV12-5,TRBJ1-3,once,-,CASGLYPPGGTIYF,TGTGCTAGTGGTTTGTACCCGCCGGGGGGCACCATATATTTT
TRBV28,TRBJ2-5,-,TRBD2,CASSASGRETQYF,TGTGCCAGCAGCGCTAGCGGGAGAGAGACCCAGTACTTC
TRBV7-9,TRBJ2-3,-,-,CASSPGRRTDTQYF,TGTGCCAGCAGCCCTGGGAGGCGCACAGATACGCAGTATTTT
TRBV28,TRBJ1-2,-,TRBD1,CASSETGDPNLGGYTF,TGTGCCAGCAGCGAAACAGGGGACCCCAACCTAGGGGGCTACACCTTC
TRBV28,TRBJ2-1,-,-,CASSRRNEQFF,TGTGCCAGCAGTAGGCGGAATGAGCAGTTCTTC
TRBV5-6,TRBJ2-7,-,-,CASSELGRTYEQYF,TGTGCCAGCAGCGAACTAGGACGGACCTACGAGCAGTACTTC
TRBV15,TRBJ1-5,few,TRBD1,CATSPDRVSNQPQHF,TGTGCCACCAGCCCAGACAGGGTAAGCAATCAGCCCCAGCATTTT
TRBV18,TRBJ2-7,-,TRBD2,CASSPPTPSGFYEQYF,TGTGCCAGCTCACCACCGACGCCTAGCGGGTTTTACGAGCAGTACTTC
TRBV28,TRBJ2-2,-,-,CASSSLNTGELFF,TGTGCCAGCAGTTCATTGAACACCGGGGAGCTGTTTTTT